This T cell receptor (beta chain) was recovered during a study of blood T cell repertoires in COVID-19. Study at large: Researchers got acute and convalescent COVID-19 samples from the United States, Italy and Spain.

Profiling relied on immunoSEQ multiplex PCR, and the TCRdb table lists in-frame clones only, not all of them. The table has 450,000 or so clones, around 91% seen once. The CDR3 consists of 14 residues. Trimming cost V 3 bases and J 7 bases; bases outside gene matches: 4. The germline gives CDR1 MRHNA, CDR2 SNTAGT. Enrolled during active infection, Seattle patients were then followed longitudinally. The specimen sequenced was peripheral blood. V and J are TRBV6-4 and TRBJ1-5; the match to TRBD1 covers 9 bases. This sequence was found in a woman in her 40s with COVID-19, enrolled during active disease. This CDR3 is CASSENRGQQPQHF. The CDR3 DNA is TGTGCCAGCAGTGAGAACAGGGGGCAACAGCCCCAGCATTTT.